This TCR beta chain was sequenced in a study of shared clonotypes between healthy human individuals. Findings of the study overall: Naive CD4 clonotypes were shared across several donors at approximately 5.3%. What rarefaction showed was incomplete sorted-subset sequencing despite large depth.

Source study methods: Because ImmunoSEQ provided only junction sequences with no quality scores, the filtering differed. TCRdb's table, derived via immunoSEQ multiplex PCR, lists solely in-frame clones and lacks some. V and J calls and clone size are those listed in that table; D and trimming were worked out from the DNA. The sample shows a few million clones, more than 80% of them seen only once. In regard to this clone: Its antigen is still unknown.

The CDR3 has 13 amino acids. The germline V and J ends were trimmed by 2 bases and 3 bases, with 6 bases remaining between them. Germline V gene sequence: CDR1 ENHRY, CDR2 SYGVKD. CD4+ cells yielded CD45RA+ naive and CD45RA-negative memory subsets. This receptor was taken from a man aged 18 to 35 in good health. Some clones in this sample may be carry-over from other donors' samples. Sequences were obtained from naive CD4+ T cells from PBMCs. As to subset: CD45RA+ positively selected. The genes are TRBV10-3 and TRBJ2-3, with D uncertain. Here the CDR3 reads CAISELGTDTQYF. The CDR3 nucleotides read TGTGCCATCAGTGAGCTGGGTACAGATACGCAGTATTTT.